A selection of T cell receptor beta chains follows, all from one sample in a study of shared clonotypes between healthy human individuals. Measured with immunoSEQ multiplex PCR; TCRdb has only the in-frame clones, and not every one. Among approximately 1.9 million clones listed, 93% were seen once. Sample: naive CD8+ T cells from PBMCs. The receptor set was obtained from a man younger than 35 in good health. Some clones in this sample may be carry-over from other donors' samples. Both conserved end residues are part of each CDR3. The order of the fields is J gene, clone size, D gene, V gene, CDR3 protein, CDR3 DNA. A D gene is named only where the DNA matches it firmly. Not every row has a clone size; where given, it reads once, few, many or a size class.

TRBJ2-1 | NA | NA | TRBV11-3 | CASSFFRQWSDNEQFF | TGTGCCAGCAGCTTTTTTCGTCAGTGGTCGGACAATGAGCAGTTCTTC
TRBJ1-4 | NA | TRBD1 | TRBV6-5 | CASSYTTGDPNEKLFF | TGTGCCAGCAGTTACACTACAGGGGATCCTAATGAAAAACTGTTTTTT
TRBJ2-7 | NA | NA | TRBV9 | CASSAKSVPGPDEQYF | TGTGCCAGCAGCGCTAAATCGGTACCGGGACCGGACGAGCAGTACTTC
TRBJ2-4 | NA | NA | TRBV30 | CAWSPRGGENIQYF | TGTGCCTGGAGCCCCAGGGGCGGTGAGAACATTCAGTACTTC
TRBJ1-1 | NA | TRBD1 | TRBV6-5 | CASKQGVWTEAFF | TGTGCCAGCAAACAGGGGGTTTGGACTGAAGCTTTCTTT
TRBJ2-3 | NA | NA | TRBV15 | CATSPRGSTDTQYF | TGTGCCACCAGCCCCCGGGGTAGCACAGATACGCAGTATTTT
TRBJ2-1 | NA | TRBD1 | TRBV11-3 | CASSDRDSDEQFF | TGTGCCAGCAGCGACCGGGACAGCGATGAGCAGTTCTTC
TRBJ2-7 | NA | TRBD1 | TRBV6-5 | CASRGQGTSYEQYF | TGTGCCAGCAGAGGACAGGGAACCTCCTACGAGCAGTACTTC
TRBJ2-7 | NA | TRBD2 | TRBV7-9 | CASSPGLATHEQYF | TGTGCCAGCAGCCCGGGACTAGCGACTCACGAGCAGTACTTC
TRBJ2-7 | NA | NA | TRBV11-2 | CASSLDRSLSYEQYF | TGTGCCAGCAGCCTAGACAGAAGTCTCTCCTACGAGCAGTACTTC
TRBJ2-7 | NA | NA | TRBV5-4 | CASSSRASVIEQYF | TGTGCCAGCAGCTCCAGGGCCTCGGTCATAGAGCAGTACTTC
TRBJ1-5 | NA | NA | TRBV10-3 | CATLGREIGGPGNQPQHF | TGTGCCACCCTTGGACGGGAAATCGGCGGGCCGGGCAATCAGCCCCAGCATTTT
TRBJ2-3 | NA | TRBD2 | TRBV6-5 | CASSILASSTDTQYF | TGTGCCAGCAGCATACTAGCGTCTAGCACAGATACGCAGTATTTT
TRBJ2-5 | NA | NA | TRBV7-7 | CASSVSQTGGLRETQYF | TGTGCCAGCAGCGTCTCCCAGACCGGGGGCCTCCGCGAGACCCAGTACTTC
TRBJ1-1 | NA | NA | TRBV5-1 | CASSLPLGHQNTEAFF | TGCGCCAGCAGCTTACCTCTGGGACACCAGAACACTGAAGCTTTCTTT
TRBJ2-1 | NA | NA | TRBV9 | CASSVDGYNEQFF | TGTGCCAGCAGCGTAGATGGCTACAATGAGCAGTTCTTC
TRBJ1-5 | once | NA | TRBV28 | CASTGPYSNQPQHF | TGTGCCAGCACCGGGCCGTATAGCAATCAGCCCCAGCATTTT
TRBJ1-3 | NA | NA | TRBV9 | CASSVDQGGGNTIYF | TGTGCCAGCAGCGTGGACCAGGGCGGTGGAAACACCATATATTTT
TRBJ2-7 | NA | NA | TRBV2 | CASSEALWGYEQYF | TGTGCCAGCAGTGAAGCGCTGTGGGGATACGAGCAGTACTTC
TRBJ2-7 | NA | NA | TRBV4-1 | CASSQDSSYEQYF | TGCGCCAGCAGCCAGGACAGCTCCTACGAGCAGTACTTC
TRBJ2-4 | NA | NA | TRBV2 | CASSGIQSKNIQYF | TGTGCCAGCAGTGGGATCCAGTCCAAAAACATTCAGTACTTC
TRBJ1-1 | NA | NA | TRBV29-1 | CSVERFGEGHEAFF | TGCAGCGTTGAAAGGTTTGGCGAGGGACACGAAGCTTTCTTT